These 17 T cell receptor beta chains were sequenced from one sample in a study of T cells in women clearing cervical HPV infection. Profiling relied on immunoSEQ multiplex PCR, and the TCRdb table lists in-frame clones only, not all of them. The sample table includes around 31,000 clones. The sequenced sample consisted of blood buffy coat. These receptors came from a woman aged 18-70 years with a cervical HPV16 infection that either progressed to CIN3+ or cleared (not recorded which).

As for this clone: The DNA ends 3 residues before the CDR3 does, and the rest of the CDR3 is filled in from the germline J gene. The chain employs TRBV18 and TRBJ1-1; a weak D match, TRBD1 (6 bases). Trimming took off 5 bases at V and 7 bases at J, with 8 bases between the two ends. Germline CDR1 is KGHSH and CDR2 is LQKENI. CDR3 length: 11 amino acids. The CDR3 bases that were read are TGTGCCAGCTCAAGGGACATTGAA. It yields the protein CASSRDIE. The full CDR3 sequence reads CASSRDIEAFF.

Concerning this clone itself: The limits of the CDR3 on the DNA are not certain, so only TCRdb's listed CDR3 is given. The CDR3 here is CASSTSGGSPLHF. The chain joins TRBV2 to TRBJ1-6. The CDR3 has 13 amino acids, counting both end residues. Germline CDR1 is SNHLY and CDR2 is FYNNEI.

About this clone: The CDR3 extends 3 residues past the end of the read, so its final part is completed from the germline J gene. The chain has TRBV30 and TRBJ1-2; 8 bases agree with TRBD1. The CDR3 runs to 16 residues. CDR1 and CDR2 from the germline V gene are GTSNPN and SVGIG (reference sequence). The CDR3 bases that were read are TGTGCCTGGAGTGCCCCCCGGACAGGGATACCAGATACC. Translating gives CAWSAPRTGIPDT. From start to end, the CDR3 is CAWSAPRTGIPDTYTF.

About this clone itself: The read stops 3 residues short of the end of the CDR3; the missing end is completed from the germline J gene. This rearrangement joins TRBV20-1 to TRBJ2-3; 9 bases line up with TRBD2. The CDR3 runs to 16 residues. Per the germline V gene, CDR1 is DFQATT and CDR2 is SNEGSKA (reference sequence). The sequenced CDR3 bases are TGCAGTGCTAGAGATCCCATCGGGACTAGCAGTGAGACG. Its translation: CSARDPIGTSSET. The complete CDR3 reads CSARDPIGTSSETQYF.

Of note for this clone: The sequence runs out 3 residues before the end of the CDR3; the remainder is reconstructed from the germline J gene. The chain uses TRBV12-3 or TRBV12-4 and TRBJ2-2, with 13 bases fitting TRBD2. The CDR3 consists of 15 residues. The trim removed 5 bases at V and 6 bases at J, leaving 3 bases unmatched. CDR3 DNA (partial): TGTGCCAGCAGTAGTACTAGCGGGAGGGCCGGGGAG. This sequence encodes CASSSTSGRAGE. The CDR3 as a whole reads CASSSTSGRAGELFF.

As to this clone: The CDR3 end lies 3 residues beyond the end of the read and is filled in from the germline J gene. The chain uses TRBV7-2 and TRBJ2-1; 7 bases align to TRBD1. The germline CDR1 and CDR2 sequences are SGHTA and FQGNSA. This CDR3 is built from 15 residues. V was pared by 5 bases and J by 5 bases, with 9 bases of the junction left unmatched. The sequenced part of the CDR3 DNA is TGTGCCAGCAGCCCTTTCGGACAGGAAAACAATGAG. This codes for CASSPFGQENNE. The whole CDR3 reads CASSPFGQENNEQFF.

On this clone itself: Germline is not matched at one junction end, which may reflect a read error. The CDR3 end falls 3 residues outside the read, so it is completed with the germline J gene. The chain recombines TRBV7-2 with TRBJ2-7, with TRBD2 identical over 7 bases. The CDR3 covers 15 residues. Per the germline V gene, CDR1 is SGHTA and CDR2 is FQGNSA. The CDR3 reads CAGSVAGTSDYEQYF. The CDR3 bases that were read are TGTGCCGGCAGCGTAGCCGGTACTAGCGACTACGAG.

Note on this clone: The observed sequence ends 3 residues before the CDR3 terminus, with the missing tail filled in from the germline J gene. The J gene is TRBJ2-7, the V gene TRBV9, with 12 bases identical to TRBD2. Germline CDR1 reads SGDLS; CDR2 reads YYNGEE. CDR3 length: 15 amino acids. V lost 8 bases to trimming and J lost 3 bases; unmatched junction nucleotides: 9. Incomplete CDR3 DNA: TGTGCCAGTGGGTGGGGACTAGCGGGTATCTACGAG. It codes for CASGWGLAGIYE. The full CDR3 protein reads CASGWGLAGIYEQYF.

Of note for this clone: The read terminates 3 residues ahead of where the CDR3 ends, so the germline J gene completes it. Other DNA sequences in the sample encode the same CDR3. V is TRBV6-2 or TRBV6-3 and J is TRBJ2-1; D gene unclear. V lost 2 bases, J lost 7 bases, and 15 bases lay in between. CDR1 and CDR2 from the germline V gene are MNHEY and SVGEGT. The CDR3 covers 15 residues. The CDR3: CASSYVFSFTNEQFF. CDR3 bases read: TGTGCCAGCAGTTACGTGTTCTCCTTTACAAATGAG.

A remark on this clone: The CDR3 extends 3 residues past the end of the read, so its final part is completed from the germline J gene. This chain joins TRBV7-3 and TRBJ1-2; maybe TRBD1 (5 bases). This CDR3 comprises 15 residues. Germline-derived CDR1 and CDR2 are SGHTA and FQGTGA. CDR3 residues: CASSPSGGLTDTYTF. Incomplete CDR3 DNA: TGTGCCAGCAGCCCAAGCGGGGGGTTGACAGATACC.

Points on this clone: The sequenced fragment ends 3 residues before the CDR3 boundary, so the rest is inferred from the germline J gene. The rearrangement links TRBV2 to TRBJ2-1; 9 bases fit TRBD1. Germline V CDR1 and CDR2: SNHLY, FYNNEI. V was pared by 5 bases and J by 7 bases, with 9 bases of the junction left unmatched. The CDR3 consists of 15 residues. The CDR3: CASSLRGQGGNEQFF. Incomplete CDR3 DNA: TGTGCCAGCAGTTTGAGGGGACAGGGCGGGAATGAG.

With respect to this clone: The DNA ends 3 residues before the CDR3 does, and the rest of the CDR3 is filled in from the germline J gene. J is TRBJ1-5 and V is TRBV7-9, with TRBD1 matching over 8 bases. Germline V lookup: CDR1 SEHNR, CDR2 FQNEAQ (reference sequence). V lost 1 base to trimming and J lost 5 bases; unmatched junction nucleotides: 1. The CDR3 extends over 14 amino acids. CDR3 DNA, as far as it was read: TGTGCCAGCAGCTTAGGGGACAGGCATCAGCCC. It is translated as CASSLGDRHQP. The entire CDR3 protein is CASSLGDRHQPQHF. Complete variable domain (other parts from reference TRBV7-9 and TRBJ1-5): DTGVSQNPRHKITKRGQNVTFRCDPISEHNRLYWYRQTLGQGPEFLTYFQNEAQLEKSRLLSDRFSAERPKGSFSTLEIQRTEQGDSAMYLCASSLGDRHQPQHFGDGTRLSIL.

Comments on this clone: The observed sequence ends 3 residues before the CDR3 terminus, with the missing tail filled in from the germline J gene. V and J are TRBV5-1 and TRBJ2-6; D may be TRBD2 (5 bases). The CDR3 runs to 18 residues. V lost 2 bases and J lost 0, with 15 bases in between. Germline V gene data show CDR1 as SGHRS and CDR2 as YFSETQ. CDR3 protein: CASSFRGLRPSGANVLTF. The part of the CDR3 DNA that was read is TGCGCCAGCAGCTTCCGGGGTCTCAGGCCCTCTGGGGCCAACGTC.

For this clone: The read falls 3 residues short of the CDR3 end, and the missing part is taken from the germline J gene. V and J are TRBV12-3 or TRBV12-4 and TRBJ2-1; D might be TRBD1 (5 bases). V was shortened by 8 bases and J by 9 bases, with 14 bases between the two germline ends. This CDR3 has 12 residues. The CDR3 protein is CASARGRSEQFF. Partial CDR3 DNA: TGTGCCAGCGCTAGGGGTCGTAGTGAG.

Concerning this clone: Read coverage stops 3 residues before the CDR3 terminus; the germline J gene supplies the remainder. V usage is TRBV20-1 and J usage is TRBJ2-5, with TRBD2 identical over 10 bases. Germline CDR1 and CDR2: DFQATT and SNEGSKA (reference sequence). Trimming cost V 6 bases and J 1 base; bases outside gene matches: 11. This CDR3 comprises 16 residues. Incomplete CDR3 DNA: TGCAGTGCGCCTCAACCTCGGACTAGCGGCCAAGAGACC. Translation gives CSAPQPRTSGQET. The whole CDR3 reads CSAPQPRTSGQETQYF.

As to this clone: The read stops 3 residues short of the end of the CDR3; the missing end is completed from the germline J gene. The chain couples TRBV7-8 to TRBJ1-5, with TRBD1 as a possible D gene (5 bases). The CDR3 has 13 residues. From germline, CDR1 is SGHVS and CDR2 FQNEAQ. V was cut by 1 base and J by 7 bases, with 8 bases left in between. This CDR3 reads CASSLDQGQPQHF. CDR3 bases read: TGTGCCAGCAGCTTAGATCAGGGACAGCCC. The full variable domain, rest sourced from reference TRBV7-8 and TRBJ1-5, is GAGVSQSPRYKVAKRGQDVALRCDPISGHVSLFWYQQALGQGPEFLTYFQNEAQLDKSGLPSDRFFAERPEGSVSTLKIQRTQQEDSAVYLCASSLDQGQPQHFGDGTRLSIL.

Regarding this clone: The observed sequence ends 3 residues before the CDR3 terminus, with the missing tail filled in from the germline J gene. This chain connects TRBV18 to TRBJ1-2; D unresolved. Germline V lookup: CDR1 KGHSH, CDR2 LQKENI. The CDR3 is made up of 15 amino acids. The covered CDR3 bases are TGTGCCAGCTCACCATCGGGTCAGCGCCTCTCGAGC. Translating it yields CASSPSGQRLSS. The entire CDR3 protein is CASSPSGQRLSSYTF.